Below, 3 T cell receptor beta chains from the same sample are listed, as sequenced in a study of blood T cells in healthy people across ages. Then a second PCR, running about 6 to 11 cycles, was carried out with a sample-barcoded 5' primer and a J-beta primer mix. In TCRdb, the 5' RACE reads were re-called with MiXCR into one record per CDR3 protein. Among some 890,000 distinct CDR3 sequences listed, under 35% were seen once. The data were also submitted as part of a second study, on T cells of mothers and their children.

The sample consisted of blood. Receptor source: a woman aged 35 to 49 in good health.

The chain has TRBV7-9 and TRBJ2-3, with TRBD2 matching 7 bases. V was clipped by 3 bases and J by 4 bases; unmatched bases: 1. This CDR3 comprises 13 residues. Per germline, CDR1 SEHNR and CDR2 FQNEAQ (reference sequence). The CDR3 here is CASSFTSADTQYF. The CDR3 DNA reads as TGTGCCAGCAGCTTTACTAGCGCAGATACGCAGTATTTT.

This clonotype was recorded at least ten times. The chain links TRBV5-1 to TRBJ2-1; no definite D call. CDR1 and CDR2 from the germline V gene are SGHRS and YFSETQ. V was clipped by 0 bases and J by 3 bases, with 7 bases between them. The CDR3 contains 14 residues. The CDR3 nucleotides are TGCGCCAGCAGCTTGGAGGGTTACTACAATGAGCAGTTCTTC. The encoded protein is CASSLEGYYNEQFF.

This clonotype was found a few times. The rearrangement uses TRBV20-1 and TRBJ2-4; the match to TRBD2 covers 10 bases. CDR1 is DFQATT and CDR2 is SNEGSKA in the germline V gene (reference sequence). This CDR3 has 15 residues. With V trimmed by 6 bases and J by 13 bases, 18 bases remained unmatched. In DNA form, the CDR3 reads TGCAGTGCCCCAAGCGGGGGGGCATTCTACAATGAGCAGTACTTC. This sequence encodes CSAPSGGAFYNEQYF.